This is a list of T cell receptor beta chains from one sample in a study of control samples from healthy donors and cancer patients. The repertoire was sequenced with immunoSEQ multiplex PCR; TCRdb's copy has only in-frame clones and lacks some. This sample yields approximately 150,000 clones, of which 94% are seen a single time; 14% belongs to the top ten. The sample consisted of PBMCs. The receptors originated from a man in his sixties with colorectal cancer. Each CDR3 is given with its conserved first and last residue. Each record gives: V gene, J gene, clone size, D gene, CDR3 protein, CDR3 DNA. The D gene is left open where the match is weak. Clone size is stated in some rows and not others, as once, few, many or a class when expanded.

V gene: TRBV6-2/TRBV6-3; J gene: TRBJ1-1; clone size: NA; D gene: NA; CDR3 protein: CASSYTRSTEAFF; CDR3 DNA: TGTGCCAGCAGTTATACTAGGAGCACTGAAGCTTTCTTT
V gene: TRBV19; J gene: TRBJ2-5; clone size: NA; D gene: NA; CDR3 protein: CASSIGSGDNQETQYF; CDR3 DNA: TGTGCCAGTAGTATAGGGTCTGGGGACAACCAAGAGACCCAGTACTTC
V gene: TRBV4-3; J gene: TRBJ2-7; clone size: NA; D gene: NA; CDR3 protein: CASSQDEGNEQYF; CDR3 DNA: TGCGCCAGCAGCCAAGACGAGGGTAACGAGCAGTACTTC
V gene: TRBV18; J gene: TRBJ2-2; clone size: NA; D gene: TRBD1; CDR3 protein: CASSPPDQGAGELFF; CDR3 DNA: TGTGCCAGCTCACCACCGGATCAGGGGGCCGGGGAGCTGTTTTTT
V gene: TRBV7-9; J gene: TRBJ1-2; clone size: NA; D gene: NA; CDR3 protein: CASSPRGGDRQSNYGYTF; CDR3 DNA: TGTGCCAGCAGCCCTAGGGGGGGAGACAGGCAAAGCAACTATGGCTACACCTTC
V gene: TRBV19; J gene: TRBJ1-5; clone size: NA; D gene: NA; CDR3 protein: CASSMTDNQPQHF; CDR3 DNA: TGTGCCAGTAGTATGACAGACAATCAGCCCCAGCATTTT
V gene: TRBV12-3/TRBV12-4; J gene: TRBJ2-2; clone size: NA; D gene: NA; CDR3 protein: CASSPPTGELFF; CDR3 DNA: TGTGCCAGCAGCCCCCCGACCGGGGAGCTGTTTTTT
V gene: TRBV4-1; J gene: TRBJ2-7; clone size: once; D gene: NA; CDR3 protein: CASSQVSGPRFHEQYF; CDR3 DNA: TGCGCCAGCAGCCAAGTGAGCGGGCCCCGCTTTCACGAGCAGTACTTC
V gene: TRBV7-9; J gene: TRBJ2-5; clone size: NA; D gene: NA; CDR3 protein: CASSFSGETQYF; CDR3 DNA: TGTGCCAGCAGCTTCTCAGGGGAGACCCAGTACTTC
V gene: TRBV7-2; J gene: TRBJ1-5; clone size: NA; D gene: TRBD1; CDR3 protein: CASSLSGQGTQPQHF; CDR3 DNA: TGTGCCAGCAGCTTATCGGGACAGGGGACTCAGCCCCAGCATTTT
V gene: TRBV29-1; J gene: TRBJ1-4; clone size: few; D gene: NA; CDR3 protein: CSVDLAGSGNEKLFF; CDR3 DNA: TGCAGCGTTGATCTAGCGGGTTCAGGGAATGAAAAACTGTTTTTT
V gene: TRBV29-1; J gene: TRBJ1-1; clone size: NA; D gene: NA; CDR3 protein: CSVAGVREAFF; CDR3 DNA: TGCAGCGTTGCAGGAGTCCGTGAAGCTTTCTTT
V gene: TRBV7-2; J gene: TRBJ1-5; clone size: NA; D gene: NA; CDR3 protein: CASSLRGVGNQPQHF; CDR3 DNA: TGTGCCAGCAGCTTAAGGGGGGTGGGCAATCAGCCCCAGCATTTT
V gene: TRBV11-2; J gene: TRBJ1-4; clone size: NA; D gene: TRBD1; CDR3 protein: CASSKGGVEKLFF; CDR3 DNA: TGTGCCAGCAGCAAAGGGGGCGTTGAAAAACTGTTTTTT
V gene: TRBV7-9; J gene: TRBJ1-2; clone size: NA; D gene: TRBD1; CDR3 protein: CASSLGQGYGYTF; CDR3 DNA: TGTGCCAGCAGCTTAGGACAGGGGTATGGCTACACCTTC
V gene: TRBV7-9; J gene: TRBJ1-1; clone size: NA; D gene: TRBD1; CDR3 protein: CASSFGTGGNTEAFF; CDR3 DNA: TGTGCCAGCAGCTTTGGGACAGGGGGGAACACTGAAGCTTTCTTT
V gene: TRBV25-1; J gene: TRBJ1-4; clone size: NA; D gene: NA; CDR3 protein: CASSDPLGGSEKLFF; CDR3 DNA: TGTGCCAGCAGTGATCCCCTGGGGGGGTCTGAAAAACTGTTTTTT
V gene: TRBV4-1; J gene: TRBJ1-1; clone size: NA; D gene: TRBD1; CDR3 protein: CASSQPRTGAWEAFF; CDR3 DNA: TGCGCCAGCAGCCAACCTCGGACAGGGGCCTGGGAAGCTTTCTTT
V gene: TRBV27; J gene: TRBJ1-2; clone size: NA; D gene: TRBD1; CDR3 protein: CASSSWTGFGYTF; CDR3 DNA: TGTGCCAGCAGTTCGTGGACAGGGTTTGGCTACACCTTC
V gene: TRBV5-4; J gene: TRBJ2-1; clone size: NA; D gene: TRBD2; CDR3 protein: CASSSRLAGSSYNEQFF; CDR3 DNA: TGTGCCAGCAGCTCTCGACTAGCGGGGAGCTCCTACAATGAGCAGTTCTTC
V gene: TRBV6-5; J gene: TRBJ2-3; clone size: once; D gene: NA; CDR3 protein: CASSKTASTDTQYF; CDR3 DNA: TGTGCCAGCAGTAAGACTGCTAGCACAGATACGCAGTATTTT
V gene: TRBV4-1; J gene: TRBJ2-7; clone size: NA; D gene: TRBD1; CDR3 protein: CASSQDRTGDYEQYF; CDR3 DNA: TGCGCCAGCAGCCAAGATAGGACAGGAGACTACGAGCAGTACTTC
V gene: TRBV27; J gene: TRBJ2-7; clone size: NA; D gene: TRBD1; CDR3 protein: CASWGQNLHYEQYF; CDR3 DNA: TGTGCCAGCTGGGGACAGAATCTTCACTACGAGCAGTACTTC
V gene: TRBV4-3; J gene: TRBJ2-3; clone size: NA; D gene: TRBD1; CDR3 protein: CASSQQGAGTDTQYF; CDR3 DNA: TGCGCCAGCAGCCAGCAGGGGGCAGGTACAGATACGCAGTATTTT
V gene: TRBV19; J gene: TRBJ1-2; clone size: NA; D gene: NA; CDR3 protein: CASSLSGTSSDGYTF; CDR3 DNA: TGTGCCAGTAGTTTATCCGGGACAAGCTCTGATGGCTACACCTTC
V gene: TRBV9; J gene: TRBJ2-1; clone size: NA; D gene: TRBD1; CDR3 protein: CASSVAGQGNEQFF; CDR3 DNA: TGTGCCAGCAGCGTAGCAGGACAGGGCAATGAGCAGTTCTTC
V gene: TRBV12-3/TRBV12-4; J gene: TRBJ1-2; clone size: NA; D gene: NA; CDR3 protein: CASRRTEYGYTF; CDR3 DNA: TGTGCCAGCAGAAGGACCGAATATGGCTACACCTTC
V gene: TRBV20-1; J gene: TRBJ2-3; clone size: NA; D gene: NA; CDR3 protein: CSASWTDTQYF; CDR3 DNA: TGCAGTGCTAGTTGGACAGATACGCAGTATTTT
V gene: TRBV5-1; J gene: TRBJ1-1; clone size: NA; D gene: NA; CDR3 protein: CASSSEGNTEAFF; CDR3 DNA: TGCGCCAGCAGCTCGGAGGGCAATACTGAAGCTTTCTTT
V gene: TRBV2; J gene: TRBJ1-4; clone size: NA; D gene: NA; CDR3 protein: CASSSEATEKLFF; CDR3 DNA: TGTGCCAGCAGCTCGGAAGCTACCGAAAAACTGTTTTTT
V gene: TRBV27; J gene: TRBJ1-1; clone size: NA; D gene: NA; CDR3 protein: CASSDTRVPIRGTEAFF; CDR3 DNA: TGTGCCAGCAGTGATACCAGGGTCCCCATACGAGGCACTGAAGCTTTCTTT
V gene: TRBV29-1; J gene: TRBJ2-7; clone size: NA; D gene: TRBD2; CDR3 protein: CSVFTSGGSYEQYF; CDR3 DNA: TGCAGCGTCTTTACTAGCGGGGGCTCCTACGAGCAGTACTTC
V gene: TRBV24-1; J gene: TRBJ2-5; clone size: NA; D gene: NA; CDR3 protein: CATSRAPQETQYF; CDR3 DNA: TGTGCCACTAGTAGGGCCCCACAAGAGACCCAGTACTTC
V gene: TRBV5-1; J gene: TRBJ2-1; clone size: NA; D gene: NA; CDR3 protein: CASSFLAVVYNEQFF; CDR3 DNA: TGCGCCAGCAGCTTCTTAGCGGTTGTCTACAATGAGCAGTTCTTC
V gene: TRBV5-6; J gene: TRBJ2-7; clone size: NA; D gene: TRBD1; CDR3 protein: CASSRLDRDYEQYF; CDR3 DNA: TGTGCCAGCAGCAGGCTTGACAGGGACTACGAGCAGTACTTC
V gene: TRBV3-1/TRBV3-2; J gene: TRBJ2-6; clone size: NA; D gene: NA; CDR3 protein: CASSQVGSGANVLTF; CDR3 DNA: TGTGCCAGCAGCCAAGTGGGCTCTGGGGCCAACGTCCTGACTTTC
V gene: TRBV29-1; J gene: TRBJ2-7; clone size: NA; D gene: NA; CDR3 protein: CSVESGEQYF; CDR3 DNA: TGCAGCGTTGAATCGGGAGAGCAGTACTTC
V gene: TRBV7-2; J gene: TRBJ1-1; clone size: NA; D gene: NA; CDR3 protein: CASSLNRANTEAFF; CDR3 DNA: TGTGCCAGCAGCTTAAACAGGGCGAACACTGAAGCTTTCTTT
V gene: TRBV5-1; J gene: TRBJ1-2; clone size: NA; D gene: NA; CDR3 protein: CASSLQQDSGDGYTF; CDR3 DNA: TGCGCCAGCAGCTTGCAACAGGATTCAGGTGATGGCTACACCTTC
V gene: TRBV9; J gene: TRBJ1-1; clone size: NA; D gene: NA; CDR3 protein: CASSVDMNTEAFF; CDR3 DNA: TGTGCCAGCAGCGTAGATATGAACACTGAAGCTTTCTTT
V gene: TRBV19; J gene: TRBJ2-1; clone size: NA; D gene: TRBD2; CDR3 protein: CASSIGRGSYNEQFF; CDR3 DNA: TGTGCCAGTAGTATTGGGAGGGGCTCCTACAATGAGCAGTTCTTC
V gene: TRBV11-2; J gene: TRBJ2-2; clone size: NA; D gene: NA; CDR3 protein: CASSFGNTGELFF; CDR3 DNA: TGTGCCAGCAGCTTTGGCAACACCGGGGAGCTGTTTTTT
V gene: TRBV18; J gene: TRBJ2-1; clone size: NA; D gene: NA; CDR3 protein: CASSPFKGRNEQFF; CDR3 DNA: TGTGCCAGCTCACCGTTTAAAGGGCGGAATGAGCAGTTCTTC
V gene: TRBV29-1; J gene: TRBJ2-5; clone size: NA; D gene: NA; CDR3 protein: CSVAGGRGETQYF; CDR3 DNA: TGCAGCGTTGCCGGGGGCAGAGGAGAGACCCAGTACTTC